These 25 T cell receptor beta chains were sequenced from one sample in a study of control samples from healthy donors and cancer patients. Assay: immunoSEQ multiplex PCR; the TCRdb copy retains only in-frame clones and omits some. The sample carries some 70,000 clones, roughly 82% recorded once. The material sequenced was PBMCs. These receptors came from a woman in her 50s with lung cancer.

The V and J genes are TRBV2 and TRBJ1-5; possible D gene TRBD1, 6 bases. The CDR3 contains 16 residues. Trimming shortened V by 6 bases and J by 0 bases, and 15 bases separated the two germline ends. CDR1 SNHLY and CDR2 FYNNEI come from the germline V gene. The chain's CDR3 is CASRLDRSYSNQPQHF. The CDR3 DNA reads as TGTGCCAGCAGACTAGACAGGAGTTATAGCAATCAGCCCCAGCATTTT.

The chain has TRBV5-1 and TRBJ2-3, with unresolved D. The CDR3 totals 14 residues. The germline gives CDR1 SGHRS, CDR2 YFSETQ. V shed 0 bases and J shed 2 bases, with 7 bases lying between them. CDR3 amino acids: CASSLGTVTDTQYF. CDR3 coding DNA: TGCGCCAGCAGCTTGGGGACCGTCACAGATACGCAGTATTTT.

This clone was seen once. The chain links TRBV6-5 to TRBJ1-1; tentatively, D is TRBD1 (5 bases). CDR1 is MNHEY and CDR2 is SVGAGI in the germline V gene. V lost 7 bases, J lost 1 base, and 10 bases lay in between. The CDR3 runs to 13 residues. The CDR3 sequence is CASTEGRNTEAFF. DNA of the CDR3: TGTGCCAGCACCGAGGGGAGGAACACTGAAGCTTTCTTT.

The chain links TRBV11-3 to TRBJ2-2, with 9 bases fitting TRBD2. Trimming took 8 bases from V and 5 from J; bases not matched to a gene: 12. Germline V gives CDR1 SGHNT, CDR2 YENEEA. The CDR3 runs 16 residues. Here the CDR3 reads CASGLGGLAGTGELFF. DNA for the CDR3: TGTGCCAGCGGTTTAGGTGGTCTAGCGGGGACCGGGGAGCTGTTTTTT.

This chain links TRBV11-2 with TRBJ2-6; D perhaps matches TRBD1 (5 bases). Trimming shortened V by 5 bases and J by 0 bases, and 8 bases separated the two germline ends. The length of the CDR3 is 15 residues. Germline CDR1 is SGHAT and CDR2 is FQNNGV. The CDR3: CASSLQVSGANVLTF. Written as DNA, the CDR3 is TGTGCCAGCAGCCTACAGGTCTCTGGGGCCAACGTCCTGACTTTC.

This clone was detected a few times. V gene TRBV5-8 combines with J gene TRBJ2-5, with D perhaps TRBD2 (5 bases). The CDR3 is 13 residues long. V gave up 1 base and J gave up 3 bases, with 7 bases separating them. Germline assignment: CDR1 SGHTS and CDR2 YDEGEE. In DNA, the CDR3 is TGTGCCAGCAGCTTGTCGGGGAAAGAGACCCAGTACTTC. Translated, it gives CASSLSGKETQYF.

This clone was observed once. This chain joins TRBV5-1 and TRBJ2-3; unclear D gene. Germline CDR1 reads SGHRS; CDR2 reads YFSETQ. V shed 4 bases and J shed 1 base, with 13 bases lying between them. The CDR3 sequence is 15 residues long. CDR3 sequence reads: CASSRRSEGTDTQYF. CDR3 DNA sequence: TGCGCCAGCAGCAGACGTAGTGAAGGCACAGATACGCAGTATTTT.

The chain couples TRBV28 to TRBJ1-3; the D is unclear. The CDR3 is 13 residues long. The germline V gene has CDR1 MDHEN and CDR2 SYDVKM. The V and J ends lost 6 bases and 4 bases respectively, with 10 bases between them. DNA of the CDR3: TGTGCCAGCAGCTCCCACGGGGGAAACACCATATATTTT. Encoded protein: CASSSHGGNTIYF.

The V call is TRBV28, the J call TRBJ1-6, with 8 bases fitting TRBD1. Germline CDR1 MDHEN, CDR2 SYDVKM. CDR3 length: 15 residues. V trimming: 2 bases; J trimming: 7 bases; junction bases outside the gene matches: 4. Here the CDR3 DNA reads TGTGCCAGCAGTTTACAGGGGGCGCGAAATTCACCCCTCCACTTT. It is translated as CASSLQGARNSPLHF. The variable domain in full, completed from reference TRBV28 and TRBJ1-6, reads DVKVTQSSRYLVKRTGEKVFLECVQDMDHENMFWYRQDPGLGLRLIYFSYDVKMKEKGDIPEGYSVSREKKERFSLILESASTNQTSMYLCASSLQGARNSPLHFGNGTRLTVT.

This clone was observed a single time. The gene calls are TRBV6-5 and TRBJ1-6, with TRBD1 matching 8 bases. Germline CDR1 is MNHEY and CDR2 is SVGAGI. V lost 7 bases to trimming and J lost 10 bases; unmatched junction nucleotides: 9. CDR3 length: 14 residues. Written as DNA, the CDR3 is TGTGCCAGCACCTGGACAGGGCTCGAGTCACCCCTCCACTTT. Protein: CASTWTGLESPLHF.

The genes are TRBV19 and TRBJ2-2; 8 bases fit TRBD1. The ends lost 1 base at V and 4 bases at J; junction bases unmatched: 5. This CDR3 has 16 amino acids. Germline V lookup: CDR1 LNHDA, CDR2 SQIVND (reference sequence). The DNA of the CDR3 is TGTGCCAGTAGTATAGTAACAGGGGGTCGCACCGGGGAGCTGTTTTTT. It encodes CASSIVTGGRTGELFF.

V usage is TRBV12-3 or TRBV12-4 and J usage is TRBJ2-7; D call uncertain. V was cut by 3 bases and J by 5 bases, with 5 bases left in between. The CDR3 has 11 amino acids. DNA of the CDR3: TGTGCCAGCAGTTTGATCGACGAGCAGTACTTC. It translates to CASSLIDEQYF.

CDR3 in amino acids: CASSRSDNYGYTF. The CDR3 DNA is TGTGCCAGCAGCCGATCGGACAACTATGGCTACACCTTC. The chain carries TRBV11-1 and TRBJ1-2; D unresolved. V lost 5 bases and J 2 bases, leaving 9 bases between the germline ends. The length of the CDR3 is 13 residues. Germline V gives CDR1 SGHAT, CDR2 FQDESV (reference sequence).

J is TRBJ1-2 and V is TRBV19; 7 positions match TRBD1. V lost 5 bases to trimming and J lost 4 bases; unmatched junction nucleotides: 7. The CDR3 length is 14 residues. Looked up from germline, CDR1 is LNHDA and CDR2 is SQIVND (reference sequence). The chain's CDR3 is CASSLGTASYGYTF. CDR3 coding DNA: TGTGCCAGTAGTCTCGGGACAGCCTCCTATGGCTACACCTTC.

This chain uses TRBV6-5 with TRBJ1-4; 7 nucleotides agree with TRBD1. This CDR3 is built from 14 residues. Germline-derived CDR1 and CDR2 are MNHEY and SVGAGI. J gave up 8 bases and V 8 bases, and 11 bases lay outside the gene matches. Written as DNA, the CDR3 is TGTGCCAGCCAGAGGGGGCCAGGAGAAGAAAAACTGTTTTTT. Residues: CASQRGPGEEKLFF.

This clone was found once. The chain uses TRBV20-1 and TRBJ1-2; D is unresolved. Germline assignment: CDR1 DFQATT and CDR2 SNEGSKA (reference sequence). The V end lost 2 bases, the J end lost 10 bases, and 11 bases lay between the germline ends. CDR3 length equals 11 residues. The CDR3 protein is CSARSSFDYTF. The CDR3 region has the DNA TGCAGTGCTAGATCCTCCTTCGACTACACCTTC.

This clone was seen only once. J is TRBJ2-1 and V is TRBV24-1, with TRBD1 identical over 12 bases. Germline V gene lookup returns CDR1 KGHDR and CDR2 SFDVKD. CDR3 length: 17 amino acids. The trim removed 2 bases at V and 7 bases at J, leaving 8 bases unmatched. The CDR3 region has the DNA TGTGCCACCAGTGATTCGTTCGGGACAGGGGGCAGAAATGAGCAGTTCTTC. Its protein is CATSDSFGTGGRNEQFF.

The chain is built from TRBV28 and TRBJ2-5; D uncertain. Germline V gives CDR1 MDHEN, CDR2 SYDVKM. Trimming stripped 6 bases from V and 5 bases from J, with 10 bases between. The CDR3 extends over 12 amino acids. CDR3 in amino acids: CASSPLRETQYF. The CDR3 bases are TGTGCCAGCAGCCCGTTAAGGGAGACCCAGTACTTC.

The count of this clone is one. The J gene is TRBJ2-7, the V gene TRBV30, with a possible D match to TRBD1 (5 bases). Germline V lookup: CDR1 GTSNPN, CDR2 SVGIG (reference sequence). The CDR3 length is 11 residues. Trimming stripped 2 bases from V and 4 bases from J, with 6 bases between. The CDR3 loop reads CAWSRGYEQYF. The CDR3 coding sequence is TGTGCCTGGAGTAGGGGTTACGAGCAGTACTTC.

The chain joins TRBV6-5 to TRBJ2-7, with a tentative D call TRBD1 (5 bases). The CDR3 loop spans 12 amino acids. Per germline, CDR1 MNHEY and CDR2 SVGAGI. Trimming stripped 2 bases from V and 3 bases from J, with 5 bases between. The CDR3 DNA sequence: TGTGCCAGCAGTTACCAGGGCTACGAGCAGTACTTC. Translated, it gives CASSYQGYEQYF.

The chain combines TRBV2 with TRBJ2-1; 12 bases match TRBD2. Germline V gene data show CDR1 as SNHLY and CDR2 as FYNNEI. V shed 2 bases and J 5 bases; nucleotides not matched to a gene: 1. The CDR3 sequence is 15 residues long. The CDR3 nucleotides read TGTGCCAGCAGTGAACTAGCGGGGGGGCACAATGAGCAGTTCTTC. Translation gives CASSELAGGHNEQFF.

The chain recombines TRBV5-4 with TRBJ2-7; D not resolved. Germline V CDR1 and CDR2: SGHNT, YYREEE (reference sequence). The CDR3 length is 13 residues. V lost 2 bases to trimming and J lost 2 bases, with 8 bases between them. CDR3 nucleotides: TGTGCCAGCAGCTTTCACGGAGCCTACGAGCAGTACTTC. This codes for CASSFHGAYEQYF.

This chain uses TRBV7-2 with TRBJ2-6, with D perhaps matching TRBD1 (6 bases). This CDR3 comprises 18 residues. The V gene's germline CDR1 is SGHTA and CDR2 FQGNSA. Deletions cut 1 base from V and 0 bases from J, with 13 bases between. CDR3 nucleotide sequence: TGTGCCAGCAGCTTAGGGATACAGGGCCTCTCTGGGGCCAACGTCCTGACTTTC. This sequence encodes CASSLGIQGLSGANVLTF.

V is TRBV18 and J is TRBJ1-1; TRBD1 is a possible D gene (6 bases). The CDR3 sequence is 13 residues long. The germline CDR1 and CDR2 sequences are KGHSH and LQKENI. The germline V and J ends were trimmed by 1 base and 11 bases, with 14 bases remaining between them. The CDR3 sequence: CASSPQGDSGAFF. The CDR3 bases are TGTGCCAGCTCACCACAGGGGGACTCTGGTGCTTTCTTT.

A few counts support this clone. The CDR3 loop is CAISPDRDETQYF. CDR3 in DNA: TGTGCCATCAGTCCGGACAGGGATGAGACCCAGTACTTC. V is TRBV10-3 and J is TRBJ2-5; TRBD1 aligns across 8 bases. Germline trimming cut 5 bases from V and 5 bases from J; bases unmatched to any gene: 4. The germline CDR1 and CDR2 sequences are ENHRY and SYGVKD. The CDR3 is made up of 13 amino acids.